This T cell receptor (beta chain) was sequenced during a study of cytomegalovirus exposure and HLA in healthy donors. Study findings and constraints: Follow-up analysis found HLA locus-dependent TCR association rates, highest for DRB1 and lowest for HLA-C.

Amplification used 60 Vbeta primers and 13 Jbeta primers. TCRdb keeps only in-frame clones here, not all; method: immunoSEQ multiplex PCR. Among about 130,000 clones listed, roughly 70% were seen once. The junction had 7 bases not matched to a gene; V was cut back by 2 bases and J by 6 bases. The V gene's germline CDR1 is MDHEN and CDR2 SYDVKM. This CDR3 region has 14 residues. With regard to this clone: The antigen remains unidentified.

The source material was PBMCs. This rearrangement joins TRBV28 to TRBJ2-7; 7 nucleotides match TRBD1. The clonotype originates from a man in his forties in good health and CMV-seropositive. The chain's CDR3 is CASSLNDRASEQYF. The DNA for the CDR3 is TGTGCCAGCAGTTTAAATGACAGGGCGTCCGAGCAGTACTTC.